What follows are 23 T cell receptor beta chains derived from one specimen sequenced in a study of cytomegalovirus exposure and HLA in healthy donors. Assay used: immunoSEQ multiplex PCR; TCRdb lists only in-frame clones, some missing. The repertoire holds approximately 140,000 clones, with 84% as singletons. Input material: PBMCs. The source of these receptors is a woman in her 30s in good health and CMV-seronegative.

J is TRBJ2-3 and V is TRBV7-2; no definite D call. The germline CDR1 and CDR2 sequences are SGHTA and FQGNSA. The length of the CDR3 is 11 residues. V dropped 5 bases and J dropped 2 bases, with 2 bases sitting between them. The DNA of the CDR3 is TGTGCCAGCAGCCTCACAGATACGCAGTATTTT. Amino acid sequence: CASSLTDTQYF.

V and J are TRBV27 and TRBJ2-6; D might be TRBD1 (6 bases). The germline V gene has CDR1 MNHEY and CDR2 SMNVEV (reference sequence). This CDR3 is built from 15 residues. V lost 2 bases, J lost 2 bases, and 7 bases lay in between. The CDR3 loop is CASSLGGAGANVLTF. CDR3 coding DNA: TGTGCCAGCAGTTTAGGGGGCGCTGGGGCCAACGTCCTGACTTTC.

This clone is a singleton in its sample. The chain carries TRBV9 and TRBJ2-3, with a weak D call TRBD2 (5 bases). V lost 4 bases and J lost 5, with 8 bases in between. This CDR3 is built from 12 residues. Germline CDR1 and CDR2: SGDLS and YYNGEE. In nucleotides, the CDR3 is TGTGCCAGCAGCTTCCGGGGAGATACGCAGTATTTT. This gives the protein CASSFRGDTQYF.

The gene calls are TRBV6-5 and TRBJ2-7; D is possibly TRBD2 (7 bases). With 0 bases removed from V and 5 bases from J, the gap between germline ends came to 17 bases. This CDR3 region has 16 residues. Germline V gene lookup returns CDR1 MNHEY and CDR2 SVGAGI. The DNA for the CDR3 is TGTGCCAGCAGTTACTCGACCCCAGGGGAGGGGCACGAGCAGTACTTC. Residues: CASSYSTPGEGHEQYF.

The chain joins TRBV9 to TRBJ2-2, with TRBD2 identical over 7 bases. The germline V gene has CDR1 SGDLS and CDR2 YYNGEE. This CDR3 has 16 amino acids. V dropped 4 bases and J dropped 1; count of bases not matched to a gene: 7. The CDR3 DNA is TGTGCCAGCAGCCCCTATTGGGGGGGGAACACCGGGGAGCTGTTTTTT. Protein product: CASSPYWGGNTGELFF.

V gene TRBV4-1 combines with J gene TRBJ2-7; 8 bases line up with TRBD1. V shed 4 bases, J shed 4 bases, and the junction held 9 bases outside the gene matches. Looked up from germline, CDR1 is MGHRA and CDR2 is YSYEKL. This CDR3 region has 15 residues. This CDR3 is CASSPGQGVRYEQYF. DNA for the CDR3: TGCGCCAGCAGCCCCGGACAGGGCGTTAGGTACGAGCAGTACTTC.

The chain has TRBV19 and TRBJ2-6; D is uncertain. Germline CDR1 reads LNHDA; CDR2 reads SQIVND (reference sequence). This CDR3 is 15 amino acids long. V was shortened by 5 bases and J by 1 base, with 9 bases between the two germline ends. CDR3 nucleotides: TGTGCCAGTAGTTTGACTCCGTCTGGGGCCAACGTCCTGACTTTC. Translated, it gives CASSLTPSGANVLTF. Using reference TRBV19 and TRBJ2-6 for the parts outside the CDR3, the full variable domain is DGGITQSPKYLFRKEGQNVTLSCEQNLNHDAMYWYRQDPGQGLRLIYYSQIVNDFQKGDIAEGYSVSREKKESFPLTVTSAQKNPTAFYLCASSLTPSGANVLTFGAGSRLTVL.

The V and J genes are TRBV6-1 and TRBJ2-3, with 8 positions matching TRBD2. Germline CDR1 and CDR2: MNHNS and SASEGT. This CDR3 contains 16 residues. Germline trimming cut 3 bases from V and 7 bases from J; bases unmatched to any gene: 12. CDR3 coding DNA: TGTGCCAGCAGTGATCGCGCGGGACTAGTTCAAAATACGCAGTATTTT. It encodes CASSDRAGLVQNTQYF.

V usage is TRBV5-1 and J usage is TRBJ2-5, with 11 bases lining up with TRBD2. The ends lost 0 bases at V and 1 base at J; junction bases unmatched: 5. Per the germline V gene, CDR1 is SGHRS and CDR2 is YFSETQ. The length of the CDR3 is 17 residues. CDR3 sequence reads: CASSLVLAGGGQETQYF. The CDR3 nucleotides read TGCGCCAGCAGCTTGGTCTTAGCGGGGGGGGGCCAAGAGACCCAGTACTTC. Together with reference TRBV5-1 and TRBJ2-5, the CDR3 gives the full variable domain: KAGVTQTPRYLIKTRGQQVTLSCSPISGHRSVSWYQQTPGQGLQFLFEYFSETQRNKGNFPGRFSGRQFSNSRSEMNVSTLELGDSALYLCASSLVLAGGGQETQYFGPGTRLLVL.

The chain carries TRBV4-1 and TRBJ2-5; a weak D match, TRBD2 (6 bases). V lost 1 base to trimming and J lost 3 bases, with 9 bases between them. Germline CDR1 is MGHRA and CDR2 is YSYEKL. The CDR3 extends over 14 amino acids. CDR3 region: CASSQGAGKETQYF. CDR3 coding DNA: TGCGCCAGCAGCCAAGGTGCGGGAAAAGAGACCCAGTACTTC.

The rearrangement uses TRBV7-9 and TRBJ1-1; weak D call: TRBD1 (5 bases). V shed 4 bases and J shed 8 bases, with 11 bases lying between them. The germline CDR1 and CDR2 sequences are SEHNR and FQNEAQ (reference sequence). This CDR3 region has 12 residues. CDR3 loop: CASSSDRIEAFF. Written as DNA, the CDR3 is TGTGCCAGCAGCTCTGACAGAATAGAAGCTTTCTTT. The whole variable domain, filled in from reference TRBV7-9 and TRBJ1-1, reads DTGVSQNPRHKITKRGQNVTFRCDPISEHNRLYWYRQTLGQGPEFLTYFQNEAQLEKSRLLSDRFSAERPKGSFSTLEIQRTEQGDSAMYLCASSSDRIEAFFGQGTRLTVV.

J is TRBJ1-6 and V is TRBV5-4; weak D call: TRBD1 (6 bases). This CDR3 is built from 15 residues. The V gene's germline CDR1 is SGHNT and CDR2 YYREEE (reference sequence). The V gene lost 4 bases and the J gene lost 5 bases, with 13 bases spanning the gap. The CDR3 reads CASSLSGAHNSPLHF. The CDR3 region has the DNA TGTGCCAGCAGCCTATCAGGGGCACATAATTCACCCCTCCACTTT.

The chain uses TRBV5-1 and TRBJ2-5, with 10 bases matching TRBD2. Germline V gene data show CDR1 as SGHRS and CDR2 as YFSETQ. V lost 3 bases to trimming and J lost 5 bases; unmatched junction nucleotides: 16. This CDR3 has 18 amino acids. The CDR3 protein is CASSWGVRLAGVLETQYF. The CDR3 DNA follows: TGCGCCAGCAGCTGGGGGGTTAGGCTAGCGGGGGTTCTGGAGACCCAGTACTTC.

The CDR3 region has the DNA TGTGCCAGCTTTCCTGGGGGGGCGGGAGGAAGACAAGAGACCCAGTACTTC. It translates to CASFPGGAGGRQETQYF. The chain is built from TRBV2 and TRBJ2-5; 8 bases map to TRBD2. Germline V gene data show CDR1 as SNHLY and CDR2 as FYNNEI. V shed 8 bases and J 2 bases; nucleotides not matched to a gene: 16. This CDR3 region has 17 residues.

The chain is built from TRBV30 and TRBJ2-3, with 8 bases matching TRBD1. The length of the CDR3 is 14 residues. V was pared by 8 bases and J by 3 bases, with 10 bases of the junction left unmatched. Per germline, CDR1 GTSNPN and CDR2 SVGIG (reference sequence). The CDR3 protein is CAQMAGGWTDTQYF. The CDR3 coding sequence is TGTGCCCAAATGGCAGGGGGCTGGACAGATACGCAGTATTTT.

V gene TRBV7-2 combines with J gene TRBJ2-5; D may be TRBD2 (6 bases). The germline gives CDR1 SGHTA, CDR2 FQGNSA. The CDR3 is made up of 14 amino acids. Trimming removed 5 bases from V and 5 bases from J, with 15 bases in between. The CDR3 DNA sequence: TGTGCCAGCAGCCAGGACGGGGGAGGTGAGACCCAGTACTTC. This sequence encodes CASSQDGGGETQYF. Supplemented by reference TRBV7-2 and TRBJ2-5, the full variable domain reads GAGVSQSPSNKVTEKGKDVELRCDPISGHTALYWYRQSLGQGLEFLIYFQGNSAPDKSGLPSDRFSAERTGGSVSTLTIQRTQQEDSAVYLCASSQDGGGETQYFGPGTRLLVL.

The rearrangement links TRBV14 to TRBJ1-1; perhaps TRBD1 as D (5 bases). CDR3 length equals 12 residues. The V gene lost 4 bases and the J gene lost 8 bases, with 11 bases spanning the gap. Germline V gene data show CDR1 as SGHDN and CDR2 as FVKESK. CDR3 DNA sequence: TGTGCCAGCAGCCTAACTCCAGGGGAAGCTTTCTTT. It translates to CASSLTPGEAFF.

V is TRBV19 and J is TRBJ1-4; 7 bases map to TRBD1. Germline V lookup: CDR1 LNHDA, CDR2 SQIVND (reference sequence). With 4 bases clipped from V and 4 bases from J, the junction kept 3 bases outside the gene matches. The CDR3 spans 14 residues. The CDR3 loop is CASSNGQVNEKLFF. For the CDR3, the DNA is TGTGCCAGTAGTAACGGACAGGTTAATGAAAAACTGTTTTTT.

The V call is TRBV5-6, the J call TRBJ2-1; no definite D call. Germline CDR1 and CDR2: SGHDT and YYEEEE. The CDR3 runs 12 residues. Between the trimmed V and J ends, which lost 7 bases and 5 bases, there was a span of 10 bases. The chain's CDR3 is CASSYEDNEQFF. For the CDR3, the DNA is TGTGCCAGCTCCTACGAGGACAATGAGCAGTTCTTC. The full variable domain, in which reference TRBV5-6 and TRBJ2-1 provide the parts outside the CDR3, is DAGVTQSPTHLIKTRGQQVTLRCSPKSGHDTVSWYQQALGQGPQFIFQYYEEEERQRGNFPDRFSGHQFPNYSSELNVNALLLGDSALYLCASSYEDNEQFFGPGTRLTVL.

The chain carries TRBV19 and TRBJ2-3; TRBD2 matches at 15 bases. Germline V gene sequence: CDR1 LNHDA, CDR2 SQIVND (reference sequence). This CDR3 is built from 17 residues. The junction had 9 bases not matched to a gene; V was cut back by 5 bases and J by 6 bases. CDR3 sequence (DNA): TGTGCCAGTAGTCTAGGACTAGCGGGGGGGCGGGCGGATACGCAGTATTTT. It yields the protein CASSLGLAGGRADTQYF.

The chain carries TRBV4-3 and TRBJ2-1; 10 nucleotides match TRBD1. This CDR3 region has 16 residues. Losses at the gene ends were 0 bases for V and 8 bases for J; bases not matched to a gene: 7. Germline CDR1 is LGHNA and CDR2 is YSLEER. This CDR3 is CASSQDAGTGDDEQFF. In nucleotides, the CDR3 is TGCGCCAGCAGCCAAGATGCGGGGACAGGGGATGATGAGCAGTTCTTC.

The chain combines TRBV5-1 with TRBJ1-6; no clear D. Between the trimmed V and J ends, which lost 0 bases and 7 bases, there was a span of 8 bases. This CDR3 contains 14 residues. Germline values: CDR1 SGHRS, CDR2 YFSETQ. CDR3 DNA sequence: TGCGCCAGCAGCTTGGAGGGAGGGAATTCACCCCTCCACTTT. It codes for CASSLEGGNSPLHF. Supplemented by reference TRBV5-1 and TRBJ1-6, the full variable domain reads KAGVTQTPRYLIKTRGQQVTLSCSPISGHRSVSWYQQTPGQGLQFLFEYFSETQRNKGNFPGRFSGRQFSNSRSEMNVSTLELGDSALYLCASSLEGGNSPLHFGNGTRLTVT.

V is TRBV5-8 and J is TRBJ1-5, with 7 nucleotides matching TRBD1. CDR3 length: 16 residues. With 3 bases clipped from V and 2 bases from J, the junction kept 8 bases outside the gene matches. Germline assignment: CDR1 SGHTS and CDR2 YDEGEE. The CDR3 loop reads CASSSKTGVGNQPQHF. CDR3 coding DNA: TGTGCCAGCAGCTCCAAAACAGGGGTGGGCAATCAGCCCCAGCATTTT.